The present TCR beta chain was sequenced within a study of blood T cell repertoires in COVID-19. Study-wide context: T cells, B-cell-depleted T cells, or PBMCs supplied cDNA or gDNA.

The authors' processing: Estimates of nucleated cell counts were drawn from the amplification of reference gene primers. TCRdb keeps only in-frame clones here, not all; method: immunoSEQ multiplex PCR. V, J and clone size are taken as reported in that table, and D and trimming were inferred from the DNA itself. The sample lists approximately 200,000 clones, under 90% occurring once. Cohort allocation depended upon clinical history that participants reported. The study counted Cohort 3 donors as recovered given two negative PCRs, clearance, or symptom resolution. J gave up 3 bases and V 0 bases, and 2 bases lay outside the gene matches. The CDR3 contains 15 residues. Germline CDR1 is SGDLS and CDR2 is YYNGEE.

This clonotype was obtained from a man in his fifties or sixties who had recovered from COVID-19. The sequencing sample was made of PBMCs or T cells enriched from blood (not recorded which). The chain employs TRBV9 and TRBJ2-1; 8 bases fit TRBD2. The chain's CDR3 is CASSVAGGNYNEQFF. The CDR3 DNA reads TGTGCCAGCAGCGTAGCGGGGGGGAACTACAATGAGCAGTTCTTC.